A single sample is the source of the 29 T cell receptor beta chains below, sequenced in a study of blood T cell repertoires in COVID-19. The method was immunoSEQ multiplex PCR; TCRdb's version includes in-frame clones alone and lacks a portion of them. The data contain a few hundred thousand clones, roughly nine tenths of them singletons. Material: peripheral blood. Every receptor here comes from a man over 45 with acute or convalescent COVID-19.

J is TRBJ2-7 and V is TRBV14; D unresolved. The germline V gene has CDR1 SGHDN and CDR2 FVKESK. There are 14 residues in the CDR3. V was clipped by 0 bases and J by 3 bases, with 9 bases between them. CDR3 sequence: CASSQDLNSYEQYF. The CDR3 nucleotides read TGTGCCAGCAGCCAAGATTTAAACAGCTACGAGCAGTACTTC.

This chain joins TRBV3-1 (or the pseudogene TRBV3-2) and TRBJ2-7; D call uncertain. The CDR3 has 17 amino acids. V was pared by 0 bases and J by 2 bases, with 17 bases between. Germline V gene sequence: CDR1 LGHDT, CDR2 YNNKEL (reference sequence). Here the CDR3 reads CASSQDPLGVTTYEQYF. In nucleotides, the CDR3 is TGTGCCAGCAGCCAAGACCCCCTCGGCGTTACTACCTACGAGCAGTACTTC.

This clone was counted once. This rearrangement joins TRBV7-8 to TRBJ2-3; D is undetermined. From germline, CDR1 is SGHVS and CDR2 FQNEAQ. With 9 bases removed from V and 4 bases from J, the gap between germline ends came to 20 bases. There are 15 residues in the CDR3. As DNA, the CDR3 is TGTGCCAGTGAGTGGTCGCGACGGAGCGCAGATACGCAGTATTTT. Translation: CASEWSRRSADTQYF.

The rearrangement uses TRBV4-1 and TRBJ2-3; D is undetermined. The germline V gene has CDR1 MGHRA and CDR2 YSYEKL. V lost 1 base to trimming and J lost 4 bases, with 9 bases between them. The CDR3 runs 14 residues. In DNA, the CDR3 is TGCGCCAGCAGCCAAGGTGGGCTACCAGATACGCAGTATTTT. It is translated as CASSQGGLPDTQYF.

This chain joins TRBV20-1 and TRBJ2-1; D ambiguous. Trimming removed 6 bases at V and 10 bases at J, with 13 bases between. Germline V gene sequence: CDR1 DFQATT, CDR2 SNEGSKA (reference sequence). The CDR3 runs to 11 residues. The CDR3 coding sequence is TGCAGTGCAAGTTCTAGGAGCGAGCAGTTCTTC. It yields the protein CSASSRSEQFF.

The rearrangement joins TRBV7-2 to TRBJ2-1; TRBD2 agrees at 7 bases. The CDR3 contains 14 residues. Trimming removed 1 base from V and 8 bases from J; junction bases left unmatched: 5. Germline assignment: CDR1 SGHTA and CDR2 FQGNSA. The CDR3 loop is CASSLVGLADEQFF. In nucleotides, the CDR3 is TGTGCCAGCAGCTTAGTGGGGCTAGCGGATGAGCAGTTCTTC.

The V and J genes are TRBV5-1 and TRBJ1-1; TRBD1 matches at 7 bases. The CDR3 runs to 16 residues. Per the germline V gene, CDR1 is SGHRS and CDR2 is YFSETQ. The ends lost 4 bases at V and 5 bases at J; junction bases unmatched: 14. The DNA of the CDR3 is TGCGCCAGCAGCCCGGAGGGGCAAGACAGGGAAACTGAAGCTTTCTTT. Its protein product is CASSPEGQDRETEAFF.

There are a few counts of this clone. V and J are TRBV19 and TRBJ2-2, with 9 bases matching TRBD2. This CDR3 is built from 16 residues. CDR1 and CDR2 (germline): LNHDA, SQIVND (reference sequence). V gave up 7 bases and J gave up 6 bases; unmatched junction bases: 12. The DNA for the CDR3 is TGTGCCAGTAACCTAGGGCTAGCGGGGTCCGCCGGGGAGCTGTTTTTT. Translated, it gives CASNLGLAGSAGELFF.

The gene calls are TRBV9 and TRBJ1-1; possibly TRBD1 for D (6 bases). CDR1 is SGDLS, CDR2 YYNGEE, per germline. The CDR3 runs 16 residues. The V end lost 2 bases, the J end lost 1 base, and 15 bases lay between the germline ends. DNA of the CDR3: TGTGCCAGCAGCGTTAGCAGTAGACAGGAGAACACTGAAGCTTTCTTT. It specifies CASSVSSRQENTEAFF.

This clone was detected only once. The rearrangement links TRBV4-1 to TRBJ1-1, with D possibly being TRBD1 (5 bases). The CDR3 has 16 amino acids. Germline lookup yields CDR1 MGHRA and CDR2 YSYEKL. V gave up 2 bases and J gave up 3 bases, with 16 bases separating them. The CDR3: CASSQPHRTTDTEAFF. DNA for the CDR3: TGCGCCAGCAGCCAACCGCATCGGACAACGGACACTGAAGCTTTCTTT.

V and J are TRBV14 and TRBJ1-6; D may be TRBD1 (5 bases). The CDR3 sequence is 15 residues long. The V end lost 4 bases, the J end lost 5 bases, and 12 bases lay between the germline ends. Germline CDR1 reads SGHDN; CDR2 reads FVKESK. The CDR3 nucleotides are TGTGCCAGCAGCCTAGCCGGGACTAATAATTCACCCCTCCACTTT. Translated: CASSLAGTNNSPLHF.

The gene calls are TRBV11-3 and TRBJ2-1; 9 nucleotides align to TRBD1. Unmatched junction bases numbered 8, after V lost 5 bases and J lost 6 bases. Per the germline V gene, CDR1 is SGHNT and CDR2 is YENEEA. The CDR3 totals 15 residues. The CDR3 nucleotides are TGTGCCAGCAGCCCACAGGGGGCTGGGGCCAATGAGCAGTTCTTC. Its translation: CASSPQGAGANEQFF.

This chain connects TRBV7-2 to TRBJ1-5; perhaps TRBD1 as D (5 bases). The CDR3 totals 13 residues. V was trimmed by 4 bases and J by 4 bases, leaving 8 bases between them. Germline V CDR1 and CDR2: SGHTA, FQGNSA. For the CDR3, the DNA is TGTGCCAGCAGCTACCGACAGAATCAGCCCCAGCATTTT. It is translated as CASSYRQNQPQHF.

The chain has TRBV9 and TRBJ2-6; 9 bases match TRBD1. The junction had 5 bases not matched to a gene; V was cut back by 5 bases and J by 2 bases. CDR1 and CDR2 (germline): SGDLS, YYNGEE. The CDR3 spans 16 residues. CDR3 sequence reads: CASRRTGEAGANVLTF. CDR3 DNA sequence: TGTGCCAGCAGACGGACAGGGGAGGCTGGGGCCAACGTCCTGACTTTC.

The rearrangement uses TRBV3-1 (or the pseudogene TRBV3-2) and TRBJ2-3; D gene unclear. CDR3 length equals 14 residues. V lost 1 base and J lost 4, with 9 bases in between. CDR1 and CDR2 from the germline V gene are LGHDT and YNNKEL (reference sequence). The CDR3 loop reads CASSQGLQSDTQYF. DNA of the CDR3: TGTGCCAGCAGCCAAGGTCTTCAGTCAGATACGCAGTATTTT.

V usage is TRBV12-3 or TRBV12-4 and J usage is TRBJ1-1, with 7 bases that match TRBD1. The CDR3 runs 13 residues. V lost 6 bases, J lost 5 bases, and 6 bases stayed unmatched. CDR3 DNA sequence: TGTGCCAGCAGGATTGACAGGGTTACTGAAGCTTTCTTT. This translates into CASRIDRVTEAFF.

This chain joins TRBV2 and TRBJ1-1; weak D call: TRBD1 (5 bases). V lost 8 bases and J 2 bases, leaving 12 bases between the germline ends. This CDR3 has 13 residues. Germline values: CDR1 SNHLY, CDR2 FYNNEI. CDR3 DNA sequence: TGTGCCAGCGTACGTCAGGGAAACACTGAAGCTTTCTTT. Its protein product is CASVRQGNTEAFF.

This clone was detected only once. The chain recombines TRBV27 with TRBJ2-1; D is perhaps TRBD2 (5 bases). V was pared by 4 bases and J by 2 bases, with 15 bases between. Germline-derived CDR1 and CDR2 are MNHEY and SMNVEV (reference sequence). This CDR3 region has 16 residues. The CDR3 loop is CASSSSGALAYNEQFF. The CDR3 region has the DNA TGTGCCAGCAGTTCCAGCGGTGCCCTCGCCTACAATGAGCAGTTCTTC.

In this sample, this clone turned up once. The chain is built from TRBV7-9 and TRBJ1-1; D is perhaps TRBD1 (5 bases). CDR1 and CDR2 from the germline V gene are SEHNR and FQNEAQ (reference sequence). Trimming cost V 3 bases and J 4 bases, with 12 bases left between them. The CDR3 is made up of 14 amino acids. The CDR3, as DNA: TGTGCCAGCAGCTTGGAGAGACAGCTCACTGAAGCTTTCTTT. Translated, it gives CASSLERQLTEAFF. Based on the CDR3 plus reference TRBV7-9 and TRBJ1-1, the full variable domain is DTGVSQNPRHKITKRGQNVTFRCDPISEHNRLYWYRQTLGQGPEFLTYFQNEAQLEKSRLLSDRFSAERPKGSFSTLEIQRTEQGDSAMYLCASSLERQLTEAFFGQGTRLTVV.

The CDR3 protein is CASSLSGQGRRTGELFF. The CDR3 DNA reads as TGTGCCAGCAGTTTATCTGGACAGGGAAGAAGGACCGGGGAGCTGTTTTTT. This sequence joins TRBV27 and TRBJ2-2; TRBD1 matches at 8 bases. Germline CDR1 MNHEY, CDR2 SMNVEV (reference sequence). V shed 0 bases and J 5 bases; nucleotides not matched to a gene: 8. This CDR3 contains 17 residues.

V gene TRBV7-8 combines with J gene TRBJ2-7, with TRBD2 matching 10 bases. Germline values: CDR1 SGHVS, CDR2 FQNEAQ. The length of the CDR3 is 18 residues. The V gene end was trimmed by 0 bases and the J gene end by 0 bases; junction bases not matched to a gene: 8. The CDR3 region has the DNA TGTGCCAGCAGCTTAGCGCCAGCGGGGGGGGCGAGCTCCTACGAGCAGTACTTC. Translation gives CASSLAPAGGASSYEQYF.

The chain recombines TRBV6-5 with TRBJ1-1, with a possible D match to TRBD1 (6 bases). Germline loops: CDR1 MNHEY, CDR2 SVGAGI. The ends were cut back, 4 bases at V and 4 bases at J, with 16 bases in the middle. There are 15 residues in the CDR3. The CDR3 loop reads CASSSSITGSTEAFF. CDR3 DNA sequence: TGTGCCAGCAGTTCTTCCATTACAGGGAGCACTGAAGCTTTCTTT.

V is TRBV30 and J is TRBJ1-1; no reliable D call. Germline V lookup: CDR1 GTSNPN, CDR2 SVGIG (reference sequence). This CDR3 comprises 11 residues. Trimming removed 0 bases from V and 10 bases from J, with 9 bases in between. The CDR3 region is CAWSVPGGAFF. DNA for the CDR3: TGTGCCTGGAGTGTACCGGGTGGAGCTTTCTTT.

The rearrangement uses TRBV7-9 and TRBJ2-7; unclear D gene. V lost 3 bases to trimming and J lost 4 bases, with 22 bases between them. The germline CDR1 and CDR2 sequences are SEHNR and FQNEAQ (reference sequence). This CDR3 is 17 amino acids long. The CDR3 is CASSFPEHLPRGYEQYF. CDR3 sequence (DNA): TGTGCCAGCAGCTTCCCCGAGCATCTCCCCCGAGGATACGAGCAGTACTTC. Variable domain in full (rest from reference TRBV7-9 and TRBJ2-7): DTGVSQNPRHKITKRGQNVTFRCDPISEHNRLYWYRQTLGQGPEFLTYFQNEAQLEKSRLLSDRFSAERPKGSFSTLEIQRTEQGDSAMYLCASSFPEHLPRGYEQYFGPGTRLTVT.

This chain uses TRBV30 with TRBJ2-5; TRBD1 is a possible D gene (6 bases). The CDR3 runs 14 residues. Per the germline V gene, CDR1 is GTSNPN and CDR2 is SVGIG (reference sequence). Trimming pared 0 bases from V and 5 bases from J, leaving 13 bases between. CDR3 loop: CAWSVRGGGETQYF. The CDR3 DNA reads TGTGCCTGGAGTGTACGTGGGGGCGGGGAGACCCAGTACTTC. Drawing the rest from reference TRBV30 and TRBJ2-5, the complete variable domain is SQTIHQWPATLVQPVGSPLSLECTVEGTSNPNLYWYRQAAGRGLQLLFYSVGIGQISSEVPQNLSASRPQDRQFILSSKKLLLSDSGFYLCAWSVRGGGETQYFGPGTRLLVL.

This chain uses TRBV30 with TRBJ2-1; weak D call: TRBD1 (7 bases). This CDR3 region has 13 residues. Trimming left V 4 bases short and J 9 bases short, with 16 bases between. The V gene's germline CDR1 is GTSNPN and CDR2 SVGIG (reference sequence). CDR3 residues: CAWKAGGFAEQFF. The CDR3 DNA follows: TGTGCCTGGAAGGCAGGGGGGTTCGCTGAGCAGTTCTTC.

CDR3 DNA sequence: TGTGCCAGCAGCGGACCGGGACTGCAAGAGACCCAGTACTTC. Amino acid sequence: CASSGPGLQETQYF. V usage is TRBV5-6 and J usage is TRBJ2-5, with TRBD2 as a possible D gene (6 bases). Trimming cost V 4 bases and J 2 bases, with 12 bases left between them. Per germline, CDR1 SGHDT and CDR2 YYEEEE. The length of the CDR3 is 14 residues.

The genes are TRBV5-6 and TRBJ2-7; 7 bases align to TRBD2. V was pared by 2 bases and J by 3 bases, with 8 bases of the junction left unmatched. The CDR3 contains 15 residues. In germline, CDR1 is SGHDT, CDR2 YYEEEE. The CDR3 spells CASSFSPGGDYEQYF. CDR3 sequence (DNA): TGTGCCAGCAGCTTCTCCCCTGGGGGGGACTACGAGCAGTACTTC.

The V call is TRBV5-1, the J call TRBJ1-2, with 9 bases that match TRBD1. This CDR3 is 17 amino acids long. V lost 2 bases and J lost 1; bases outside the gene matches: 9. Germline V gives CDR1 SGHRS, CDR2 YFSETQ. Written as DNA, the CDR3 is TGCGCCAGCAGCTTAGAACAGGGGGCCAACCTTAACTATGGCTACACCTTC. As protein: CASSLEQGANLNYGYTF.